This T cell receptor beta chain was identified during a study of T cells in Graves' hyperthyroidism and ophthalmopathy. Any patient presenting with uncontrolled infection, other autoimmune disease, pregnancy or lactation was left out. Amplified regions were TCR beta CDR3 sequences from RNA transcripts. TCR CDR3 regions were first amplified by RT-PCR with HTBI primers. MiXCR, run by TCRdb on the multiplex PCR reads, gives a single entry per CDR3 protein. Found here are roughly 280,000 distinct CDR3 sequences, 20% to 25% of them singletons; the top ten hold roughly 60%. Findings and caveats of the study: A median about 6 months before onset, the model predicted ophthalmopathy. Among thyroid clonotypes expanded above 0.001, most also appeared in blood.

Germline CDR1 SGHRS, CDR2 YFSETQ. The CDR3 is 12 residues long. Deletions cut 3 bases from V and 5 bases from J, with 9 bases between. Turning to this clonotype: What it binds is unknown.

The sequence was obtained from a man aged 30-40 years with Graves' ophthalmopathy. Specimen: blood. This chain uses TRBV5-1 with TRBJ2-7; D not resolved. The CDR3 reads CASSYSFNEQYF. The CDR3 DNA is TGCGCCAGCAGCTACTCTTTTAACGAGCAGTACTTC.